Listed below are T cell receptor beta chains from one sample, sequenced in a study of shared clonotypes between healthy human individuals. TCRdb keeps only in-frame clones here, not all; method: immunoSEQ multiplex PCR. The data hold some 1,900,000 clones, with around 96% observed a single time. The material sequenced was naive CD8+ T cells sorted from blood. These receptors originate from a man between 18 and 35 years old in good health. The CDR3 runs from the conserved cysteine through the conserved F or W. D genes are given only for firm matches. Where a row states a size, it is once, few, many or the class of an expanded clone; other rows omit it.

v_call: TRBV6-1; d_call: NA; j_call: TRBJ2-7; clone_size: NA; cdr3_aa: CASSEGISGYEQYF; cdr3_nt: TGTGCCAGCAGTGAAGGGATTAGCGGCTACGAGCAGTACTTC
v_call: TRBV5-6; d_call: TRBD2; j_call: TRBJ2-3; clone_size: NA; cdr3_aa: CASSSGTSGSDTQYF; cdr3_nt: TGTGCCAGCAGCTCCGGGACTAGCGGGAGCGATACGCAGTATTTT
v_call: TRBV30; d_call: TRBD1; j_call: TRBJ2-1; clone_size: NA; cdr3_aa: CAWTGTGSNEQFF; cdr3_nt: TGTGCCTGGACCGGGACAGGGTCGAATGAGCAGTTCTTC
v_call: TRBV29-1; d_call: TRBD1; j_call: TRBJ1-1; clone_size: once; cdr3_aa: CSVWTGKTEAFF; cdr3_nt: TGCAGCGTTTGGACAGGGAAAACTGAAGCTTTCTTT
v_call: TRBV21-1; d_call: NA; j_call: TRBJ2-7; clone_size: NA; cdr3_aa: CASSNDLTYEQYF; cdr3_nt: TGTGCCAGCAGCAACGATTTAACCTACGAGCAGTACTTC
v_call: TRBV27; d_call: NA; j_call: TRBJ1-5; clone_size: NA; cdr3_aa: CASSLKAGAINQPQHF; cdr3_nt: TGTGCCAGCAGTTTAAAGGCAGGGGCCATCAATCAGCCCCAGCATTTT
v_call: TRBV11-2; d_call: NA; j_call: TRBJ1-1; clone_size: NA; cdr3_aa: CASSLESRGARGKNTEAFF; cdr3_nt: TGTGCCAGCAGCTTAGAGTCGAGGGGGGCCCGGGGTAAGAACACTGAAGCTTTCTTT
v_call: TRBV30; d_call: NA; j_call: TRBJ2-7; clone_size: NA; cdr3_aa: CAWSVGQPEQYF; cdr3_nt: TGTGCCTGGAGTGTCGGACAACCCGAGCAGTACTTC
v_call: TRBV7-9; d_call: NA; j_call: TRBJ2-7; clone_size: NA; cdr3_aa: CASSEQGSEQYF; cdr3_nt: TGTGCCAGCAGCGAACAGGGTAGCGAGCAGTACTTC
v_call: TRBV4-1; d_call: NA; j_call: TRBJ2-4; clone_size: once; cdr3_aa: CASSQDFGQLAKNIQYF; cdr3_nt: TGCGCCAGCAGCCAAGATTTTGGACAGTTAGCCAAAAACATTCAGTACTTC
v_call: TRBV13; d_call: NA; j_call: TRBJ2-7; clone_size: once; cdr3_aa: CASSQPGTASDEQYF; cdr3_nt: TGTGCCAGCAGCCAACCCGGGACCGCCTCCGACGAGCAGTACTTC
v_call: TRBV4-1; d_call: TRBD2; j_call: TRBJ2-1; clone_size: NA; cdr3_aa: CASSRGLAGELSSYNEQFF; cdr3_nt: TGCGCCAGCAGTCGTGGACTAGCGGGGGAACTGAGCTCCTACAATGAGCAGTTCTTC
v_call: TRBV7-2; d_call: TRBD2; j_call: TRBJ2-7; clone_size: NA; cdr3_aa: CASSSPTTREDYEQYF; cdr3_nt: TGTGCCAGCAGCTCACCCACGACGCGGGAGGACTACGAGCAGTACTTC